This T cell receptor beta chain was retrieved from a study of blood T cell repertoires in COVID-19. Study-wide context: Sites across the United States, Italy and Spain contributed samples from acute and convalescent COVID-19. T cells, B-cell-depleted T cells, or PBMCs supplied cDNA or gDNA.

The germline V gene encodes CDR1 SNHLY and CDR2 FYNNEI. The CDR3 runs 13 residues. V was clipped by 7 bases and J by 6 bases; unmatched bases: 7. Per the original data handling: Estimation of nucleated cell counts was performed using reference gene primer amplification. This table comes from immunoSEQ multiplex PCR, and its TCRdb copy is limited to in-frame clones, with some not included. The DNA was the basis for D and trimming; V, J and clone size are from that table. The profile shows about 97,000 clones, 80% to 90% of them singletons. Sequenced input: peripheral blood. This TCR was recovered from a human donor in a cohort sampled during active COVID-19. The chain combines TRBV2 with TRBJ2-5; 8 bases line up with TRBD1. The CDR3 DNA sequence: TGTGCCAGCAACAAGGACAGGGTGAAGACCCAGTACTTC. Protein product: CASNKDRVKTQYF. Full variable domain (outside the CDR3, taken from reference TRBV2 and TRBJ2-5): EPEVTQTPSHQVTQMGQEVILRCVPISNHLYFYWYRQILGQKVEFLVSFYNNEISEKSEIFDDQFSVERPDGSNFTLKIRSTKLEDSAMYFCASNKDRVKTQYFGPGTRLLVL.